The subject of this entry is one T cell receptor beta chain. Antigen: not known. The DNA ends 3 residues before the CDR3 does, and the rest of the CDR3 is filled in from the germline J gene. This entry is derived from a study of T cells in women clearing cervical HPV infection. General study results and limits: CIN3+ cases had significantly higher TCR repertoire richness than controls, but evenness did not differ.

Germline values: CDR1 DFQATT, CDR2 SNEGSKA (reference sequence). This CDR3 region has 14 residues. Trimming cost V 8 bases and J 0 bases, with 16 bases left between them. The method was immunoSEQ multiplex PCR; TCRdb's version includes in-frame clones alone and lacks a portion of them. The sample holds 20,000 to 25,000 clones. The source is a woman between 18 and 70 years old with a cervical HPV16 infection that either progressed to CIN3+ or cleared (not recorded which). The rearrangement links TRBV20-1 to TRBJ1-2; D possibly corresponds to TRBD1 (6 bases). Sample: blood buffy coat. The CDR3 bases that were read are TGCAGTCCGAGACACAGGGAACCTAACTATGGC. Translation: CSPRHREPNYG. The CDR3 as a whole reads CSPRHREPNYGYTF.